These T cell receptor beta chains were read from a single sample in a study of response to subunit inactivated influenza vaccine. TCRdb analysed the RT-PCR reads with MiXCR anew, one entry per CDR3 protein. The repertoire holds around 710,000 distinct CDR3 sequences, approximately 15% seen once, with 6% to 7% in the top ten. The sample here was PBMCs from blood, taken approximately 15 days before vaccination. The receptor source for this set is a man aged 50 or older who received an inactivated influenza vaccine. Each CDR3 is given with its conserved first and last residue. D genes are given only for firm matches. Size values are once, few and many counts, or a class for expanded clones, and some rows have none.

j_call clone_size d_call v_call cdr3_aa cdr3_nt
TRBJ2-1 few . TRBV20-1 CSAPGATNYNEQFF TGCAGTGCTCCGGGGGCTACTAACTACAATGAGCAGTTCTTC
TRBJ2-7 few . TRBV28 CASSFAGTKISYEQYF TGTGCCAGCAGTTTTGCCGGGACAAAAATTTCCTACGAGCAGTACTTC
TRBJ2-7 few TRBD2 TRBV7-2 CASSERGGRTYEQYF TGTGCCAGCAGCGAGCGGGGCGGGAGAACCTACGAGCAGTACTTC
TRBJ1-2 few . TRBV27 CASSSSKSRYGYTF TGTGCCAGCAGTTCCTCCAAGAGTCGGTATGGCTACACCTTC
TRBJ2-5 . . TRBV27 CAIPLPPQETQYF TGTGCCATCCCCCTCCCCCCCCAAGAGACCCAGTACTTC
TRBJ2-1 . . TRBV6-1 CASSGRHFNEQFF TGTGCCAGCAGTGGGAGACATTTCAATGAGCAGTTCTTC
TRBJ1-1 many . TRBV3-1 CASRWGVNTEAFF TGTGCAAGCCGATGGGGGGTGAACACTGAAGCTTTCTTT
TRBJ2-1 few TRBD2 TRBV4-2 CASSQDLTFTLAGSNEQFF TGTGCCAGCAGCCAAGATCTAACTTTCACCTTAGCGGGTAGCAATGAGCAGTTCTTC
TRBJ2-1 few . TRBV12-3/TRBV12-4 CASSPSGRDEQFF TGTGCCAGCAGTCCCTCGGGTAGGGATGAGCAGTTCTTC
TRBJ2-7 . . TRBV20-1 CCARRDPLVVSYEQYF TGCTGTGCTAGACGCGACCCACTAGTCGTATCCTACGAGCAGTACTTC
TRBJ2-7 . TRBD2 TRBV6-1 CASRRRAGSTYEQYF TGTGCCAGCAGACGACGAGCGGGGTCTACCTACGAGCAGTACTTC
TRBJ2-7 few . TRBV11-2 CASSGTRSAAYEQYF TGTGCCAGCAGCGGCACGAGGTCGGCAGCCTACGAGCAGTACTTC
TRBJ2-6 many . TRBV24-1 CATSDARRGAGANVLTF TGTGCCACCAGTGATGCCCGAAGAGGGGCTGGGGCCAACGTCCTGACTTTC
TRBJ2-7 few TRBD2 TRBV7-2 CASRSGLADLRGEQYF TGTGCCAGCAGATCTGGACTAGCGGATCTCCGGGGGGAGCAGTACTTC
TRBJ2-1 . TRBD2 TRBV14 CASSRTSGSKNEQFF TGTGCCAGCAGCCGGACTAGCGGGAGTAAGAATGAGCAGTTCTTC
TRBJ2-7 . . TRBV5-1 CASRSGGGRTYEQYF TGCGCCAGCAGGTCGGGCGGCGGACGGACCTACGAGCAGTACTTC
TRBJ1-2 many . TRBV12-3/TRBV12-4 CASSLGAGGYTF TGTGCCAGCAGTTTAGGGGCGGGTGGCTACACCTTC
TRBJ2-5 many . TRBV10-3 CAISDKETQYF TGTGCCATCAGCGATAAAGAGACCCAGTACTTC
TRBJ2-7 few . TRBV21-1 CASSKDRTDTRPFSYEQYF TGTGCCAGCAGCAAAGATAGGACAGACACTCGACCGTTCTCCTACGAGCAGTACTTC
TRBJ1-3 many TRBD1 TRBV28 CASDRGPGNTIYF TGTGCCAGCGACAGGGGCCCTGGAAACACCATATATTTT
TRBJ1-1 . . TRBV25-1 CASKGQGGTEAFF TGTGCCAGCAAAGGGCAGGGTGGAACTGAAGCTTTCTTT
TRBJ1-2 . . TRBV28 CASRNFEIGGYTF TGTGCCAGCAGGAATTTTGAGATTGGTGGCTACACCTTC
TRBJ2-3 few . TRBV18 CASSRGHPTDTQYF TGTGCCAGCTCACGGGGACACCCCACAGATACGCAGTATTTT
TRBJ1-5 few . TRBV9 CASSDGHYNQPQHF TGTGCCAGCAGCGATGGACATTACAATCAGCCCCAGCATTTT
TRBJ2-4 few . TRBV12-3/TRBV12-4 CASSPFVTKNIQYF TGTGCCAGCAGCCCCTTTGTGACCAAAAACATTCAGTACTTC
TRBJ1-2 . TRBD1 TRBV5-1 CASRQGAREYGYTF TGCGCCAGCAGACAGGGGGCCAGAGAGTATGGCTACACCTTC
TRBJ2-3 few . TRBV7-6 CASSPPGHPRGTQYF TGTGCCAGCAGCCCCCCGGGACACCCCCGGGGTACGCAGTATTTT
TRBJ2-1 . . TRBV4-2 CASSQDWGAYNEQFF TGTGCCAGCAGCCAAGACTGGGGAGCCTACAATGAGCAGTTCTTC
TRBJ2-1 . . TRBV11-2 CASSFVTVEGYNEQFF TGTGCCAGCAGCTTCGTAACGGTGGAAGGGTACAATGAGCAGTTCTTC
TRBJ2-2 . TRBD2 TRBV4-3 CASSQEIRGRTGELFF TGCGCCAGCAGCCAAGAGATTCGCGGGAGGACCGGGGAGCTGTTTTTT
TRBJ2-1 few TRBD2 TRBV6-2/TRBV6-3 CASQPSGSFGNEQFF TGTGCCAGCCAACCTAGCGGGAGTTTTGGCAATGAGCAGTTCTTC
TRBJ2-3 few . TRBV15 CATSLPFGGGPPDTQYF TGTGCCACCAGCCTCCCTTTTGGTGGAGGCCCCCCAGATACGCAGTATTTT
TRBJ1-5 few . TRBV12-3/TRBV12-4 CASSWGQGGGNQPQHF TGTGCCAGCAGTTGGGGGCAGGGAGGAGGCAATCAGCCCCAGCATTTT
TRBJ2-1 few . TRBV6-2/TRBV6-3 CASSRTGGPSSYNEQFF TGTGCCAGCAGCCGCACCGGAGGACCGAGCTCCTACAATGAGCAGTTCTTC
TRBJ1-5 few . TRBV20-1 CSARISGRPQHF TGCAGTGCTAGAATCTCCGGGAGACCCCAGCATTTT
TRBJ2-3 . . TRBV18 CASSSAGYTDTQYF TGTGCCAGCTCGTCCGCAGGGTACACAGATACGCAGTATTTT
TRBJ1-2 few TRBD1 TRBV4-3 CASSLFSGGVYGYTF TGCGCCAGCAGCCTTTTTTCAGGGGGGGTCTATGGCTACACCTTC
TRBJ2-1 few . TRBV12-3/TRBV12-4 CASSWGSGLVEQFF TGTGCCAGCAGTTGGGGGAGCGGCCTCGTTGAGCAGTTCTTC
TRBJ2-7 . . TRBV3-1 CASSQGRSRGYEQYF TGTGCCAGCAGCCAAGGCCGATCAAGGGGCTACGAGCAGTACTTC
TRBJ2-1 . TRBD2 TRBV29-1 CSVLGLAGGSYNEQFF TGCAGCGTGCTGGGTCTAGCGGGGGGGTCCTACAATGAGCAGTTCTTC
TRBJ1-6 many . TRBV18 CASSPVATATGSYNSPLHF TGTGCCAGCTCACCAGTGGCGACAGCGACGGGCTCCTATAATTCACCCCTCCACTTT
TRBJ1-2 many . TRBV3-1 CASSQEAPGIYGYTF TGTGCCAGCAGCCAAGAGGCCCCAGGGATTTATGGCTACACCTTC
TRBJ2-1 few TRBD2 TRBV6-1 CASSGLTSGSRQFF TGTGCCAGCAGTGGGTTAACTAGCGGGAGCCGGCAGTTCTTC
TRBJ2-7 few TRBD1 TRBV6-1 CASTVPGTGAQYF TGTGCCAGCACCGTTCCCGGGACAGGGGCCCAGTACTTC
TRBJ2-3 many . TRBV5-1 CASSFLAPFTDTQYF TGCGCCAGCAGCTTCCTAGCTCCTTTCACAGATACGCAGTATTTT
TRBJ2-1 few . TRBV28 CASRGSRANEQFF TGTGCCAGCAGGGGTAGCAGGGCCAATGAGCAGTTCTTC
TRBJ1-2 few . TRBV9 CASSEEPSGIGSPINYGYTF TGTGCCAGCAGCGAAGAGCCTTCGGGGATAGGGAGTCCGATTAACTATGGCTACACCTTC
TRBJ2-7 . . TRBV3-1 CASSQGQGNMRGDEQYF TGTGCCAGCAGCCAAGGGCAGGGCAATATGAGAGGAGACGAGCAGTACTTC
TRBJ2-3 many . TRBV30 CAWTDGNTDTQYF TGTGCCTGGACGGACGGGAACACAGATACGCAGTATTTT